A selection of T cell receptor beta chains follows, all from one sample in a study of T-cell memory formation after mild COVID-19. TCRdb used MiXCR to reprocess the 5' RACE reads, holding one entry per CDR3 protein. The data show around 340,000 distinct CDR3 sequences, with over 13% seen just once and roughly 22% held by the top ten. Sample: PBMCs or a T cell subset sorted from them (not recorded which). The receptors here all came from a man younger than 30 who had mild COVID-19 (a few samples of this study predate the infection). Cell type and time point are not known. CDR3s include the opening cysteine and the closing phenylalanine or tryptophan. A D gene is named only where the DNA matches it firmly. Clone size is given for some rows only: seen once, a few or many times, or a class if the clone is expanded.

TRBJ2-7,TRBD2,TRBV6-5,few,TGTGCCAGCAAAAGACTAGCGGGGGGGACCTACGAGCAGTACTTC,CASKRLAGGTYEQYF
TRBJ1-2,TRBD1,TRBV20-1,.,TGCAGTGCTAGTCGGACAGGATCCTATGGCTACACCTTC,CSASRTGSYGYTF
TRBJ1-1,TRBD1,TRBV5-6,few,TGTGCCAGCAGGTACGGGACAGGGGGCATGAACACTGAAGCTTTCTTT,CASRYGTGGMNTEAFF
TRBJ2-5,.,TRBV29-1,few,TGCAGCGTTGAGGCTGGACGGGAGACCCAGTACTTC,CSVEAGRETQYF
TRBJ1-1,.,TRBV5-4,many,TGTGCCAGCAGCTCCGGGACCTCAGGGACTGAAGCTTTCTTT,CASSSGTSGTEAFF
TRBJ1-3,TRBD1,TRBV5-1,.,TGCGCCAGCAGCTTGGATCAGGGGGCGCCTGGAAACACCATATATTTT,CASSLDQGAPGNTIYF
TRBJ2-3,TRBD2,TRBV11-3,.,TGTGCCAGCAGCTCCGGGACTAGCGGGGGCCTTAGCACAGATACGCAGTATTTT,CASSSGTSGGLSTDTQYF
TRBJ2-5,.,TRBV6-2/TRBV6-3,.,TGTGCCAGCCTGAGGGGGGGGCAAGAGACCCAGTACTTC,CASLRGGQETQYF
TRBJ1-1,.,TRBV7-8,.,TGTGCCAGCAGCTTAGAAGGCAGCAGGAACACTGAAGCTTTCTTT,CASSLEGSRNTEAFF
TRBJ2-3,TRBD2,TRBV20-1,.,TGCAGTGCTAGAGACCCACTGGGGCTAGCGGATCCCACAGATACGCAGTATTTT,CSARDPLGLADPTDTQYF
TRBJ2-1,TRBD2,TRBV5-1,few,TGCGCCAGCAGCCCCAAAGCGGGGACCAGCTCCTACAATGAGCAGTTCTTC,CASSPKAGTSSYNEQFF
TRBJ2-2,.,TRBV12-3/TRBV12-4,few,TGTGCCAGCAGTTTCTCTCCAACCGGGGAGCTGTTTTTT,CASSFSPTGELFF
TRBJ2-1,TRBD2,TRBV5-8,few,TGTGCCAGCAGCTTGTTTGCGGGGGGGGTCTACAATGAGCAGTTCTTC,CASSLFAGGVYNEQFF
TRBJ1-5,.,TRBV19,.,TGTGCCAGTAGTATATTAATCGCTCATTATCAGCCCCAGCATTTT,CASSILIAHYQPQHF
TRBJ2-1,TRBD1,TRBV7-3,.,TGTGCCAGCAGCTTATTCGGGACAGGGAGTGTTAATGAGCAGTTCTTC,CASSLFGTGSVNEQFF
TRBJ2-3,.,TRBV7-3,few,TGTGCCAGCAGCTTATTTGGCAGCCGCACAGATACGCAGTATTTT,CASSLFGSRTDTQYF
TRBJ1-6,.,TRBV15,.,TGTGCCACCAGCAGAGATGGTCAGTATAATTCACCCCTCCACTTT,CATSRDGQYNSPLHF
TRBJ2-7,TRBD2,TRBV6-5,few,TGTGCCAGCAGCGGAAAAGCGGGGTCCTCCTACGAGCAGTACTTC,CASSGKAGSSYEQYF
TRBJ2-7,.,TRBV6-5,few,TGTGCCAGCAGTTACTCACAGGGTTACGAGCAGTACTTC,CASSYSQGYEQYF
TRBJ2-1,.,TRBV4-3,few,TGCGCCAGCAGCCAATCCGGACAGCGGTACAATGAGCAGTTCTTC,CASSQSGQRYNEQFF